This entry lists 14 T cell receptor beta chains sequenced from one sample in a study of T cell repertoires in cytomegalovirus infection. TCRdb redid the calling of the reads with MiXCR, one entry per CDR3 protein. The profile covers under 500,000 distinct CDR3 sequences, with roughly 42% appearing a single time and roughly two fifths taken by the ten largest. These receptors' targets are unknown. Sequences were derived from cultured PBMCs, sampled from culture after CMV antigen stimulation. Receptor source: a human donor in good health (CMV status not recorded). Some clones in this sample may be carry-over from other donors' samples.

This clonotype has more than one count but fewer than ten. V usage is TRBV7-9 and J usage is TRBJ2-1; the D gene is possibly TRBD2 (5 bases). The CDR3 sequence is 14 residues long. Looked up from germline, CDR1 is SEHNR and CDR2 is FQNEAQ (reference sequence). The V end lost 7 bases, the J end lost 2 bases, and 12 bases lay between the germline ends. The CDR3 is CASNLADTYNEQFF. The DNA of the CDR3 is TGTGCCAGCAACCTAGCCGATACCTACAATGAGCAGTTCTTC.

V and J are TRBV28 and TRBJ2-3; 8 bases map to TRBD2. V gave up 5 bases and J gave up 1 base; unmatched junction bases: 8. Germline V lookup: CDR1 MDHEN, CDR2 SYDVKM. The CDR3 is 16 amino acids. The CDR3 DNA follows: TGTGCCAGCAGTCTTATCAGCGGGGGACGCACAGATACGCAGTATTTT. Amino acid sequence: CASSLISGGRTDTQYF.

The V and J genes are TRBV7-9 and TRBJ1-4, with 8 bases matching TRBD1. CDR3 length: 16 amino acids. Germline CDR1 and CDR2: SEHNR and FQNEAQ (reference sequence). V was clipped by 6 bases and J by 3 bases; unmatched bases: 9. CDR3 nucleotide sequence: TGTGCCAGCAGATCCGGCCAGGGGGCTGCTAATGAAAAACTGTTTTTT. Translation gives CASRSGQGAANEKLFF.

V is TRBV5-1 and J is TRBJ1-4; 7 nucleotides agree with TRBD1. V was clipped by 3 bases and J by 8 bases; unmatched bases: 4. Germline CDR1 and CDR2: SGHRS and YFSETQ. CDR3 length: 13 amino acids. CDR3 sequence: CASSYDREEKLFF. The CDR3 DNA reads TGCGCCAGCAGCTACGACAGGGAGGAAAAACTGTTTTTT.

The V call is TRBV7-8, the J call TRBJ2-3; 8 nucleotides line up with TRBD2. The germline gives CDR1 SGHVS, CDR2 FQNEAQ. The CDR3 contains 13 residues. The V gene end was trimmed by 4 bases and the J gene end by 8 bases; junction bases not matched to a gene: 5. Here the CDR3 reads CASSYSGGGTQYF. The CDR3 bases are TGTGCCAGCAGCTACAGCGGGGGAGGTACGCAGTATTTT.

This clonotype has a single count. The chain has TRBV5-3 and TRBJ1-4; D possibly corresponds to TRBD1 (6 bases). TRBV5-3 is identified as an open reading frame with a role that is uncertain. The CDR3 totals 14 residues. Trimming pared 8 bases from V and 6 bases from J, leaving 17 bases between. CDR3 amino acids: CASSIRTDDEKLFF. The CDR3 coding sequence is TGTGCCAGCAGCATCCGGACAGATGATGAAAAACTGTTTTTT.

The chain combines TRBV7-8 with TRBJ2-7; a weak D match, TRBD2 (7 bases). V was cut by 5 bases and J by 0 bases, with 14 bases left in between. Germline V gene data show CDR1 as SGHVS and CDR2 as FQNEAQ. This CDR3 is built from 15 residues. The CDR3 here is CASSGGRGSSYEQYF. The CDR3 coding sequence is TGTGCCAGCAGCGGGGGGCGGGGGAGCTCCTACGAGCAGTACTTC.

CDR3 region: CASSQATATNEKLFF. The CDR3 DNA is TGCGCCAGCAGTCAAGCTACTGCAACTAATGAAAAACTGTTTTTT. This chain uses TRBV23-1 with TRBJ1-4, with unresolved D. TRBV23-1 is marked as an open reading frame, function uncertain. The CDR3 spans 15 residues. The V gene lost 2 bases and the J gene lost 0 bases, with 7 bases spanning the gap.

This chain connects TRBV20-1 to TRBJ2-6; D unresolved. Germline assignment: CDR1 DFQATT and CDR2 SNEGSKA (reference sequence). V dropped 3 bases and J dropped 4 bases, with 7 bases sitting between them. The CDR3 is 13 amino acids. In nucleotides, the CDR3 is TGCAGTGCTAGTAGTTCGGGGGCCAACGTCCTGACTTTC. Translation: CSASSSGANVLTF.

The CDR3 bases are TGTGCCAGCAGTGAAGGTTGGCCTCTCCCATTTAGCAATCAGCCCCAGCATTTT. Its protein is CASSEGWPLPFSNQPQHF. The chain employs TRBV6-1 and TRBJ1-5; D not resolved. CDR1 and CDR2 (germline): MNHNS, SASEGT. The V end lost 1 base, the J end lost 0 bases, and 16 bases lay between the germline ends. This CDR3 comprises 18 residues.

DNA of the CDR3: TGTGCCAGCAGCGAAGACTTGGGGGGGAGCTCCTACGAGCAGTACTTC. Encoded protein: CASSEDLGGSSYEQYF. The rearrangement uses TRBV27 and TRBJ2-7, with 7 nucleotides matching TRBD2. The CDR3 consists of 16 residues. V lost 6 bases, J lost 0 bases, and 11 bases stayed unmatched. The germline V gene has CDR1 MNHEY and CDR2 SMNVEV (reference sequence).

This clonotype was detected only a few times. The chain is built from TRBV7-2 and TRBJ1-2, with a weak D call TRBD1 (6 bases). V lost 4 bases, J lost 4 bases, and 16 bases lay in between. Germline V CDR1 and CDR2: SGHTA, FQGNSA. CDR3 size: 15 residues. DNA of the CDR3: TGTGCCAGCAGCTCCGACAGGACCATGCTCTATGGCTACACCTTC. Protein sequence: CASSSDRTMLYGYTF.

V usage is TRBV2 and J usage is TRBJ1-5; D is unresolved. Germline V gene lookup returns CDR1 SNHLY and CDR2 FYNNEI. The V gene lost 6 bases and the J gene lost 4 bases, with 13 bases spanning the gap. CDR3 length: 14 residues. The CDR3 reads CASSGNTENQPQHF. The CDR3 bases are TGTGCCAGCAGCGGAAACACGGAAAATCAGCCCCAGCATTTT.

This clonotype was recorded at least ten times. V gene TRBV7-8 combines with J gene TRBJ2-1; 10 nucleotides line up with TRBD2. This CDR3 has 15 residues. The J segment lost 7 bases and the V segment lost 1 base, leaving 4 bases of the junction unmatched. Germline CDR1 reads SGHVS; CDR2 reads FQNEAQ. The DNA for the CDR3 is TGTGCCAGCAGCTTAGGATGGACTAGCGGTAATGAGCAGTTCTTC. It is translated as CASSLGWTSGNEQFF.